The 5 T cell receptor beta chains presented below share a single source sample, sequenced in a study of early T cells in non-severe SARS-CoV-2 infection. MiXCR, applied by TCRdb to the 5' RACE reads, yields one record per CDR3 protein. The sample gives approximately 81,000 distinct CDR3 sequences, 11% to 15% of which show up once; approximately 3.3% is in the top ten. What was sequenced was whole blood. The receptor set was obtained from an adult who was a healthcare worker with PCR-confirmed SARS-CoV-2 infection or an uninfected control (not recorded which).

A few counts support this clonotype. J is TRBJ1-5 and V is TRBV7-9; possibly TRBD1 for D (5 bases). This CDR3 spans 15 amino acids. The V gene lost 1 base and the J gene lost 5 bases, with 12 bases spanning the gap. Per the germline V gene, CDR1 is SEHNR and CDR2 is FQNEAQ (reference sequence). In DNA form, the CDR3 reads TGTGCCAGCAGCTTAGGGGGGTGGAGGTATCAGCCCCAGCATTTT. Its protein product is CASSLGGWRYQPQHF.

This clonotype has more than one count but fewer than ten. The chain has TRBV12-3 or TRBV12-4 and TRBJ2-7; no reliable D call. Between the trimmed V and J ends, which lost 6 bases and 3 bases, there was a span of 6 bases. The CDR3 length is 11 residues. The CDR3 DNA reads TGTGCCAGCAGCCGAGACTACGAGCAGTACTTC. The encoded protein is CASSRDYEQYF.

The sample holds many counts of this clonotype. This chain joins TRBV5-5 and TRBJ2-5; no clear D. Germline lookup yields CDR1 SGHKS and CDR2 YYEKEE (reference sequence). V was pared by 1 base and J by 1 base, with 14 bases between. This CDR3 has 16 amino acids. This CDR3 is CASSLLEQMIQETQYF. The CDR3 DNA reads TGTGCCAGCAGCTTGCTTGAACAGATGATCCAAGAGACCCAGTACTTC.

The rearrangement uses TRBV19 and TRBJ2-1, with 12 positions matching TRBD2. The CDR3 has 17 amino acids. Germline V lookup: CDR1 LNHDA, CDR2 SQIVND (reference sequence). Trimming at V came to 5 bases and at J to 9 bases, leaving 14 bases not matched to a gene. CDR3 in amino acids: CASSDGQGTSGPREQFF. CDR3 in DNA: TGTGCCAGTAGTGACGGACAGGGGACTAGCGGGCCGCGTGAGCAGTTCTTC.

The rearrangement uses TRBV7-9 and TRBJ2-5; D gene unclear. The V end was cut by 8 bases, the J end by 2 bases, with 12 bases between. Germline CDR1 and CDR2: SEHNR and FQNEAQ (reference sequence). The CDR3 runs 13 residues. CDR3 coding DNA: TGTGCCAGCCGTGGAGTCGATCAAGAGACCCAGTACTTC. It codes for CASRGVDQETQYF.